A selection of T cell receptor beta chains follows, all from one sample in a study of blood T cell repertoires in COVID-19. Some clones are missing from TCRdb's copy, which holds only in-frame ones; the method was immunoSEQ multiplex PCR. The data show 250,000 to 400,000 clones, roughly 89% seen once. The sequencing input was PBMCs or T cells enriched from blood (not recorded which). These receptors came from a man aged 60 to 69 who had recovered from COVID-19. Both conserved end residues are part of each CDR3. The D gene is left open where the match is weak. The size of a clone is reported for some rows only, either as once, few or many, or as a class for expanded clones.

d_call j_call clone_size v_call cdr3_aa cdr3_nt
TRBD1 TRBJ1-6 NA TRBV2 CASRVQDRGLSPLHF TGTGCCAGCAGAGTACAGGACAGGGGGCTTTCACCCCTCCACTTT
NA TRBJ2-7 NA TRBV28 CAIGQRFYEQYF TGTGCCATTGGACAGCGATTCTACGAGCAGTACTTC
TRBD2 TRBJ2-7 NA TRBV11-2 CASSFTGTSGPSYEQYF TGTGCCAGCAGCTTCACCGGGACTAGCGGGCCCTCCTACGAGCAGTACTTC
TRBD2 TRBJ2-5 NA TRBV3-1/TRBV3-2 CASSQTPIAGGSETQYF TGTGCCAGCAGCCAAACTCCCATAGCGGGAGGAAGCGAGACCCAGTACTTC
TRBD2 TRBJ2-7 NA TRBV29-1 CSVGRAAGGTYEQYF TGCAGCGTTGGAAGGGCTGCGGGAGGGACCTACGAGCAGTACTTC
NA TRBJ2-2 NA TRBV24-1 CATSDGGAGTGELFF TGTGCCACCAGTGATGGGGGCGCGGGCACCGGGGAGCTGTTTTTT
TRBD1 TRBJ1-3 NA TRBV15 CATSSPGTGSGNTIYF TGTGCCACCAGCAGCCCCGGGACAGGGTCTGGAAACACCATATATTTT
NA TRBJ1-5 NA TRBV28 CASSLRELNQPQHF TGTGCCAGCAGTTTAAGAGAGCTCAATCAGCCCCAGCATTTT
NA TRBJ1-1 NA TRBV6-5 CASSYSTRVGTEAFF TGTGCCAGCAGTTACTCGACCAGGGTGGGCACTGAAGCTTTCTTT
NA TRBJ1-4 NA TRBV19 CASRDSRGREKLFF TGTGCCAGTCGGGACTCCCGGGGCCGTGAAAAACTGTTTTTT
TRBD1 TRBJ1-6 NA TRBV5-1 CASSFRPGQYNSPLHF TGCGCCAGCAGCTTTCGTCCGGGACAGTATAATTCACCCCTCCACTTT
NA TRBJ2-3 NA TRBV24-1 CATSDLGFAGSTDTQYF TGTGCCACCAGTGATTTAGGGTTTGCAGGGAGCACAGATACGCAGTATTTT
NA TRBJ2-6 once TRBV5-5 CASSFPLSGANVLTF TGTGCCAGCAGCTTTCCTCTCTCTGGGGCCAACGTCCTGACTTTC
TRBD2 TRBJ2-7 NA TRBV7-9 CASSLTSGDLQYF TGTGCCAGCAGCTTAACTAGCGGGGACCTCCAGTACTTC
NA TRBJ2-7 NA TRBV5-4 CASRTDFQHEQYF TGTGCCAGCAGGACCGACTTCCAGCACGAGCAGTACTTC
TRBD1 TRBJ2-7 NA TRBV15 CATSREAQGIPYEQYF TGTGCCACCAGCAGAGAAGCACAGGGGATCCCCTACGAGCAGTACTTC
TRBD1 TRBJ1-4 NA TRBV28 CASSLRGTDSNEKLFF TGTGCCAGCAGTCTTCGAGGGACAGATTCTAATGAAAAACTGTTTTTT
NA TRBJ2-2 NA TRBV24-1 CATRGLPSNTGELFF TGTGCCACCAGAGGACTTCCTTCGAACACCGGGGAGCTGTTTTTT
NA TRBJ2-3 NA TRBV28 CASSSPGVRYTQYF TGTGCCAGCAGTTCCCCAGGGGTCCGTTATACGCAGTATTTT
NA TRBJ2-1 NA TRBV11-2 CASSFPGTRLGTEQFF TGTGCCAGCAGCTTCCCGGGGACAAGACTGGGCACTGAGCAGTTCTTC
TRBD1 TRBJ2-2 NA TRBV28 CASRDRGLGGELFF TGTGCCAGCAGGGATAGGGGGCTTGGCGGGGAGCTGTTTTTT
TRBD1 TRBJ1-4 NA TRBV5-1 CASSLATTGELGEKLFF TGCGCCAGCAGCTTAGCCACTACAGGGGAACTTGGGGAAAAACTGTTTTTT
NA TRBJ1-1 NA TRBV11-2 CASSLGTWDTEAFF TGTGCCAGCAGCTTAGGGACATGGGACACTGAAGCTTTCTTT
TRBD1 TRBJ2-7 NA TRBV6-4 CASSLLPDRPSYEQYF TGTGCCAGCAGTTTACTCCCGGACAGGCCGTCCTACGAGCAGTACTTC
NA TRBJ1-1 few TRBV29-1 CSVVGETTKAFF TGCAGCGTTGTCGGAGAAACCACCAAAGCTTTCTTT
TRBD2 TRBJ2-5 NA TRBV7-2 CASSWGLAGGGETQYF TGTGCCAGCAGCTGGGGACTAGCGGGAGGGGGAGAGACCCAGTACTTC
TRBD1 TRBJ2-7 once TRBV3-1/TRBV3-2 CASSRTGGDEQYF TGTGCCAGCAGCCGAACAGGGGGAGACGAGCAGTACTTC
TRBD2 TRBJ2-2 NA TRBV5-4 CASSRTSGHTGELFF TGTGCCAGCAGCCGAACTAGCGGGCACACCGGGGAGCTGTTTTTT
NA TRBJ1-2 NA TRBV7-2 CASSLEGAPFGYTF TGTGCCAGCAGCTTAGAAGGGGCGCCCTTTGGCTACACCTTC
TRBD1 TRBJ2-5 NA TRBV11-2 CASSLGTGQETQYF TGTGCCAGCAGCTTAGGGACAGGGCAAGAGACCCAGTACTTC
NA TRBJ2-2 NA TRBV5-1 CASSLVGGTGELFF TGCGCCAGCAGCTTGGTAGGGGGCACCGGGGAGCTGTTTTTT
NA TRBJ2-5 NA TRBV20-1 CSASMSPSTQETQYF TGCAGTGCTAGTATGTCCCCTAGTACCCAAGAGACCCAGTACTTC